This TCR beta chain was sequenced during a study of response to subunit inactivated influenza vaccine. Broader study findings: Each seasonal influenza vaccination recruits few new T cells, the authors suggested.

TCRdb re-derived calls from the RT-PCR reads in MiXCR, one entry per CDR3 protein. This sample has roughly 790,000 distinct CDR3 sequences, with over 20% found just once. About this clonotype: Its target is unknown.

The clonotype originates from a man aged 45-65 years who received an inactivated influenza vaccine. The material sequenced was PBMCs from blood, taken about 5 days after vaccination.

The CDR3 reads CSVATVTEAFF. CDR3 bases: TGCAGCGTTGCGACGGTAACTGAAGCTTTCTTT. The V call is TRBV29-1, the J call TRBJ1-1; D is ambiguous. Trimming removed 4 bases at V and 5 bases at J, with 8 bases between. CDR1 SQVTM and CDR2 ANQGSEA come from the germline V gene. The CDR3 is 11 amino acids.